These 31 T cell receptor beta chains share one sample of origin, sequenced in a study of beta chain features in type 1 diabetes. Every bit of the isolated RNA underwent reverse transcription, so sequencing read expressed TCRB transcripts. This table comes from immunoSEQ multiplex PCR, and its TCRdb copy is limited to in-frame clones, with some not included. Of about 290,000 clones in the sample, about 7.8% are singletons; the top ten hold more than 0.8%. The specimen sequenced was central memory CD4+ T cells from blood. The receptors here all came from a woman aged 18-29 years in good health.

V gene TRBV25-1 combines with J gene TRBJ1-1; D unresolved. This CDR3 contains 14 residues. Germline V gene lookup returns CDR1 MGHDK and CDR2 SYGVNS. V was clipped by 5 bases and J by 1 base, with 11 bases between them. CDR3 DNA sequence: TGTGCCAGCAGTCCAGCACAGAAGAACACTGAAGCTTTCTTT. Its translation is CASSPAQKNTEAFF. The full variable domain, in which reference TRBV25-1 and TRBJ1-1 provide the parts outside the CDR3, is EADIYQTPRYLVIGTGKKITLECSQTMGHDKMYWYQQDPGMELHLIHYSYGVNSTEKGDLSSESTVSRIRTEHFPLTLESARPSHTSQYLCASSPAQKNTEAFFGQGTRLTVV.

This clone occurred many times. J is TRBJ1-2 and V is TRBV29-1; D ambiguous. Germline assignment: CDR1 SQVTM and CDR2 ANQGSEA. CDR3 length: 11 amino acids. Trimming removed 2 bases from V and 8 bases from J, with 9 bases in between. The CDR3 DNA reads as TGCAGCGTTGAATCGGCGGGAGGCTACACCTTC. Amino acids: CSVESAGGYTF.

This rearrangement joins TRBV7-2 to TRBJ2-1; D is tentatively TRBD1 or TRBD2 (5 bases each). CDR3 length: 16 amino acids. Trimming took 4 bases from V and 6 from J, leaving 19 bases between them. Germline V gene data show CDR1 as SGHTA and CDR2 as FQGNSA. This chain's CDR3 is CASSSQLGDLGNEQFF. Here the CDR3 DNA reads TGTGCCAGCAGCTCTCAGCTGGGGGACCTAGGCAATGAGCAGTTCTTC.

This clone occurred a few times. This chain uses TRBV5-6 with TRBJ1-2, with D possibly TRBD1 on 5 matching bases. Germline-derived CDR1 and CDR2 are SGHDT and YYEEEE. The CDR3 covers 13 residues. Deletions cut 3 bases from V and 4 bases from J, with 10 bases between. In DNA form, the CDR3 reads TGTGCCAGCAGCTCCAGGGTGGCCTATGGCTACACCTTC. Its protein is CASSSRVAYGYTF.

The sample holds many counts of this clone. V is TRBV23-1 and J is TRBJ2-1, with 7 bases that match TRBD1. TRBV23-1 is placed among ORFs of uncertain function. Unmatched junction bases numbered 14, after V lost 7 bases and J lost 2 bases. The CDR3 runs 17 residues. CDR3 DNA sequence: TGCGCCAGCAAGACCCGCCCACGGGACAGTACCTACAATGAGCAGTTCTTC. Protein sequence: CASKTRPRDSTYNEQFF.

J is TRBJ1-2 and V is TRBV30, with D uncertain. Trimming pared 4 bases from V and 7 bases from J, leaving 16 bases between. The germline CDR1 and CDR2 sequences are GTSNPN and SVGIG (reference sequence). This CDR3 spans 13 amino acids. CDR3 sequence: CAWTYQEGSGYTF. The CDR3 DNA is TGTGCCTGGACGTATCAGGAAGGCTCTGGCTACACCTTC.

This clone was observed at least ten times. V is TRBV2 and J is TRBJ1-6; D gene ambiguous. Trimming took off 5 bases at V and 5 bases at J, with 10 bases between the two ends. Germline assignment: CDR1 SNHLY and CDR2 FYNNEI. This CDR3 has 14 residues. CDR3 nucleotides: TGTGCCAGCAGTCTCAGGCGGGATAATTCACCCCTCCACTTT. This translates into CASSLRRDNSPLHF. The full variable domain, in which reference TRBV2 and TRBJ1-6 provide the parts outside the CDR3, is EPEVTQTPSHQVTQMGQEVILRCVPISNHLYFYWYRQILGQKVEFLVSFYNNEISEKSEIFDDQFSVERPDGSNFTLKIRSTKLEDSAMYFCASSLRRDNSPLHFGNGTRLTVT.

V and J are TRBV18 and TRBJ2-7, with 8 bases identical to TRBD1. The CDR3 has 13 residues. V trimming: 3 bases; J trimming: 5 bases; junction bases outside the gene matches: 3. CDR1 KGHSH and CDR2 LQKENI come from the germline V gene. Written as DNA, the CDR3 is TGTGCCAGCTCACCGGCAGGGGGCCACGAGCAGTACTTC. Its protein is CASSPAGGHEQYF.

Many counts were recorded for this clone. The rearrangement links TRBV2 to TRBJ2-1, with 7 bases aligning to TRBD1. The CDR3 sequence is 12 residues long. Germline V lookup: CDR1 SNHLY, CDR2 FYNNEI. V was pared by 4 bases and J by 10 bases, with 4 bases of the junction left unmatched. The CDR3 DNA is TGTGCCAGCAGTGGGGACAGTGGAGAGCAGTTCTTC. Encoded protein: CASSGDSGEQFF.

This clone was detected only a few times. The CDR3 loop reads CASSPWDRVGGEQYF. The CDR3 nucleotides read TGTGCCAGCAGTCCCTGGGACAGGGTAGGTGGCGAGCAGTACTTC. The V call is TRBV6-1, the J call TRBJ2-7; 9 nucleotides line up with TRBD1. V lost 5 bases, J lost 6 bases, and 11 bases stayed unmatched. The CDR3 is 15 amino acids. Germline V gene data show CDR1 as MNHNS and CDR2 as SASEGT.

This clone occurred a few times. The rearrangement links TRBV6-1 to TRBJ2-2, with 7 nucleotides matching TRBD1. From germline, CDR1 is MNHNS and CDR2 SASEGT. The CDR3 contains 13 residues. Losses at the gene ends were 6 bases for V and 7 bases for J; bases not matched to a gene: 5. CDR3: CASRQDRNGELFF. The CDR3 region has the DNA TGTGCCAGCAGACAGGACAGGAACGGGGAGCTGTTTTTT.

This clone occurred a few times. The chain combines TRBV5-4 with TRBJ1-3, with 7 positions matching TRBD1. The CDR3 has 15 amino acids. CDR1 SGHNT and CDR2 YYREEE come from the germline V gene (reference sequence). V gave up 4 bases and J gave up 4 bases; unmatched junction bases: 8. The CDR3 DNA is TGTGCCAGCAGCCAAGAGGGGACAGTCGGAAACACCATATATTTT. It encodes CASSQEGTVGNTIYF.

The table lists this clone with a few counts. The J gene is TRBJ2-3, the V gene TRBV7-2; D is uncertain. Germline assignment: CDR1 SGHTA and CDR2 FQGNSA. The CDR3 is 15 amino acids. V was cut by 3 bases and J by 4 bases, with 14 bases left in between. CDR3 loop: CASSFFRPAADTQYF. DNA of the CDR3: TGTGCCAGCAGCTTTTTCAGGCCCGCCGCAGATACGCAGTATTTT.

This rearrangement joins TRBV7-9 to TRBJ2-1; no reliable D call. V was clipped by 6 bases and J by 2 bases, with 5 bases between them. Germline V gene data show CDR1 as SEHNR and CDR2 as FQNEAQ (reference sequence). The CDR3 covers 12 residues. The CDR3 loop reads CASRPPYNEQFF. CDR3 sequence (DNA): TGTGCCAGCAGACCTCCCTACAATGAGCAGTTCTTC.

This clone was counted only a few times. The chain recombines TRBV5-1 with TRBJ1-6; no definite D call. Trimming stripped 4 bases from V and 9 bases from J, with 11 bases between. Germline CDR1 SGHRS, CDR2 YFSETQ. The CDR3 is 13 amino acids. This chain's CDR3 is CASSRAEGSPLHF. DNA for the CDR3: TGCGCCAGCAGCCGCGCGGAAGGTTCACCCCTCCACTTT.

The CDR3 bases are TGTGCCAGCTGCTACACCGGGGAGCTGTTTTTT. Its translation: CASCYTGELFF. V is TRBV2 and J is TRBJ2-2; no reliable D call. The CDR3 is 11 residues long. In germline, CDR1 is SNHLY, CDR2 FYNNEI. Deletions cut 8 bases from V and 3 bases from J, with 4 bases between. The entire variable domain, with the rest obtained from reference TRBV2 and TRBJ2-2, is as follows: EPEVTQTPSHQVTQMGQEVILRCVPISNHLYFYWYRQILGQKVEFLVSFYNNEISEKSEIFDDQFSVERPDGSNFTLKIRSTKLEDSAMYFCASCYTGELFFGEGSRLTVL.

At least ten counts were recorded for this clone. This chain uses TRBV11-2 with TRBJ2-7, with D perhaps given as TRBD1 or TRBD2 (5 bases each). Trimming shortened V by 4 bases and J by 5 bases, and 21 bases separated the two germline ends. Germline-derived CDR1 and CDR2 are SGHAT and FQNNGV. The CDR3 loop spans 16 amino acids. In DNA, the CDR3 is TGTGCCAGCAGCTCTCTTTTGGGGGTATGGGTCCACGAGCAGTACTTC. This encodes CASSSLLGVWVHEQYF.

This chain links TRBV30 with TRBJ2-1; 14 bases align to TRBD2. Germline V gene lookup returns CDR1 GTSNPN and CDR2 SVGIG (reference sequence). V was clipped by 4 bases and J by 7 bases; unmatched bases: 6. This CDR3 is 15 amino acids long. CDR3 protein: CAWIRRTSGRNEQFF. The CDR3 DNA reads TGTGCCTGGATTCGACGGACTAGCGGGAGGAATGAGCAGTTCTTC.

The J gene is TRBJ1-3, the V gene TRBV7-9, with D unclear. The CDR3 consists of 18 residues. V was trimmed by 4 bases and J by 0 bases, leaving 19 bases between them. Per the germline V gene, CDR1 is SEHNR and CDR2 is FQNEAQ (reference sequence). The CDR3 nucleotides read TGTGCCAGCAGCTCGCCGATCGGGTCAGGAAGCTCTGGAAACACCATATATTTT. This sequence encodes CASSSPIGSGSSGNTIYF.

This clone has more than one count but fewer than ten. The chain has TRBV15 and TRBJ1-5, with unresolved D. Germline CDR1 LNHNV, CDR2 YYDKDF (reference sequence). The CDR3 contains 13 residues. V was trimmed by 2 bases and J by 7 bases, leaving 9 bases between them. The chain's CDR3 is CATSRKAAQPQHF. For the CDR3, the DNA is TGTGCCACCAGCAGAAAAGCGGCACAGCCCCAGCATTTT.

The J gene is TRBJ2-2, the V gene TRBV7-8; 12 nucleotides align to TRBD2. Germline V gene sequence: CDR1 SGHVS, CDR2 FQNEAQ. This CDR3 has 18 amino acids. After removal of 5 bases from V and 5 bases from J, the junction contained 12 bases not matched to a gene. CDR3 loop: CASSQQRLAGVGTGELFF. In DNA, the CDR3 is TGTGCCAGCAGCCAACAGAGACTAGCGGGAGTGGGGACCGGGGAGCTGTTTTTT.

The V and J genes are TRBV2 and TRBJ2-3; D gene ambiguous. There are 13 residues in the CDR3. Germline CDR1 is SNHLY and CDR2 is FYNNEI. V gave up 7 bases and J gave up 4 bases, with 12 bases separating them. The DNA for the CDR3 is TGTGCCAGCATGAAGGGTTCAGCAGATACGCAGTATTTT. Translation: CASMKGSADTQYF.

This clone was detected only a few times. The V and J genes are TRBV7-2 and TRBJ1-5, with D possibly being TRBD1 (5 bases). Germline-derived CDR1 and CDR2 are SGHTA and FQGNSA. V lost 5 bases, J lost 5 bases, and 25 bases lay in between. The CDR3 runs 18 residues. CDR3 in DNA: TGTGCCAGCAGCCCCATCGGTCCTGTCGGTGTGGGGCATCAGCCCCAGCATTTT. It encodes CASSPIGPVGVGHQPQHF.

This clone showed up many times. The chain has TRBV10-3 and TRBJ1-2, with 8 nucleotides matching TRBD1. Germline-derived CDR1 and CDR2 are ENHRY and SYGVKD. J gave up 8 bases and V 2 bases, and 4 bases lay outside the gene matches. The CDR3 consists of 13 residues. CDR3 nucleotides: TGTGCCATCAGTGAGGGGACAGGACGGGGCTACACCTTC. This sequence encodes CAISEGTGRGYTF.

The rearrangement links TRBV6-5 to TRBJ2-3; the D call may be TRBD1 or TRBD2 (5 bases each). CDR1 is MNHEY and CDR2 is SVGAGI in the germline V gene. Trimming cost V 5 bases and J 10 bases, with 16 bases left between them. The CDR3 extends over 13 amino acids. CDR3 region: CASSRDPAGPQYF. The CDR3 nucleotides are TGTGCCAGCAGTCGGGACCCCGCGGGTCCGCAGTATTTT.

The V and J genes are TRBV5-4 and TRBJ2-5; tentatively, D is TRBD2 (5 bases). V lost 4 bases to trimming and J lost 5 bases, with 15 bases between them. CDR1 is SGHNT, CDR2 YYREEE, per germline (reference sequence). This CDR3 has 14 residues. This CDR3 is CASSPGRAEETQYF. DNA of the CDR3: TGTGCCAGCAGCCCTGGGCGGGCAGAGGAGACCCAGTACTTC.

The chain is built from TRBV29-1 and TRBJ1-5; D is undetermined. This CDR3 has 13 residues. Trimming removed 4 bases from V and 0 bases from J, with 7 bases in between. CDR1 and CDR2 from the germline V gene are SQVTM and ANQGSEA. The DNA for the CDR3 is TGCAGCGTTGGGGCGGATAGCAATCAGCCCCAGCATTTT. It is translated as CSVGADSNQPQHF.

The genes are TRBV5-1 and TRBJ2-1, with TRBD1 as a possible D gene (5 bases). Germline CDR1 is SGHRS and CDR2 is YFSETQ. V lost 2 bases and J lost 8, with 8 bases in between. The CDR3 covers 12 residues. The CDR3 loop is CASSFQGDEQFF. The CDR3 DNA sequence: TGCGCCAGCAGCTTTCAGGGCGATGAGCAGTTCTTC.

Regarding this clone: Within the sample, other DNA sequences also encode this same CDR3. J is TRBJ2-7 and V is TRBV20-1, with 7 nucleotides matching TRBD1. Germline values: CDR1 DFQATT, CDR2 SNEGSKA (reference sequence). This CDR3 is built from 11 residues. V was clipped by 7 bases and J by 4 bases; unmatched bases: 4. The CDR3 DNA reads as TGCAGTGTAAGACAGGGTTACGAGCAGTACTTC. Its protein is CSVRQGYEQYF.

In this sample, this clone turned up many times. This sample also contains other DNA sequences that code for the same CDR3. J is TRBJ2-1 and V is TRBV7-3, with TRBD2 matching over 7 bases. Germline values: CDR1 SGHTA, CDR2 FQGTGA. The CDR3 runs to 14 residues. Trimming cost V 5 bases and J 6 bases; bases outside gene matches: 7. The DNA of the CDR3 is TGTGCCAGCAGCCCGAAAGGACTAGTCAATGAGCAGTTCTTC. It encodes CASSPKGLVNEQFF.

The chain has TRBV9 and TRBJ2-4, with no clear D. Germline CDR1 and CDR2: SGDLS and YYNGEE. The CDR3 covers 14 residues. V was shortened by 0 bases and J by 7 bases, with 11 bases between the two germline ends. CDR3 bases: TGTGCCAGCAGCGTAGAGGTCATTGGGAACATTCAGTACTTC. Its translation: CASSVEVIGNIQYF.